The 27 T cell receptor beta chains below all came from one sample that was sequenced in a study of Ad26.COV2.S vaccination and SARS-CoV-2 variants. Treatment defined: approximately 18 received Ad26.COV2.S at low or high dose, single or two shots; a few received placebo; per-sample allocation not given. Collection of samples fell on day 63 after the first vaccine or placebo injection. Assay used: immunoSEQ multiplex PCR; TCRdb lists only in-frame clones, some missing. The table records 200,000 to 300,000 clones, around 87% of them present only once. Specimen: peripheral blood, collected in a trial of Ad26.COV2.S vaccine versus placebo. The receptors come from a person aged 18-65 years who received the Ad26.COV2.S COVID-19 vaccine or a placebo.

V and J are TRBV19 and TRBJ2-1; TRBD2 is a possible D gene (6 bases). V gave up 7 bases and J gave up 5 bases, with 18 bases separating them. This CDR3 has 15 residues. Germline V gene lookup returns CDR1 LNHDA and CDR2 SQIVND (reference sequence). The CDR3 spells CASIDRAGYNNEQFF. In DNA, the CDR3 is TGTGCCAGTATTGATAGAGCGGGCTATAACAATGAGCAGTTCTTC.

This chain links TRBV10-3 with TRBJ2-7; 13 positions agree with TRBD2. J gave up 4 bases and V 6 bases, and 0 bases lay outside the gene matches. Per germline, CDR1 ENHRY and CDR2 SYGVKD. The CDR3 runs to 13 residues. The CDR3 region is CAIRGLAGYEQYF. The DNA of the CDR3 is TGTGCCATCAGGGGACTAGCGGGGTACGAGCAGTACTTC.

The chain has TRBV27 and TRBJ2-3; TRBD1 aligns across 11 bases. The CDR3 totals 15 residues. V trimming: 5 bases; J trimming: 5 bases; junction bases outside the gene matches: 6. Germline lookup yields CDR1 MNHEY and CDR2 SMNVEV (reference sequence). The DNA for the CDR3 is TGTGCCAGCAGTCTAGGACAGGGGGCAAAAGATACGCAGTATTTT. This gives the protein CASSLGQGAKDTQYF.

Here the CDR3 DNA reads TGTGCCAGCAGTGTGAGCATGAACACTGAAGCTTTCTTT. Translating it yields CASSVSMNTEAFF. The V and J genes are TRBV2 and TRBJ1-1, with no clear D. V lost 4 bases and J lost 0, with 6 bases in between. Germline CDR1 reads SNHLY; CDR2 reads FYNNEI. The CDR3 contains 13 residues.

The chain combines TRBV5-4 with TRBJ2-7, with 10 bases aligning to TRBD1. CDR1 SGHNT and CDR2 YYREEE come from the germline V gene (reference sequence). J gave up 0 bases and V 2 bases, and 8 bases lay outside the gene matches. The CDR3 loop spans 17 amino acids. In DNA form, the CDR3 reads TGTGCCAGCAGCTTCGGACAGGGGGATCATAGCTCCTACGAGCAGTACTTC. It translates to CASSFGQGDHSSYEQYF.

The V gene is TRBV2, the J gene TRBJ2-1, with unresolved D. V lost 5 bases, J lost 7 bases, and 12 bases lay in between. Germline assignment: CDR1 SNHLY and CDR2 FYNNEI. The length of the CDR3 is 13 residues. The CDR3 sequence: CASSQGFENEQFF. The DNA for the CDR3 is TGTGCCAGCAGTCAAGGGTTTGAGAATGAGCAGTTCTTC.

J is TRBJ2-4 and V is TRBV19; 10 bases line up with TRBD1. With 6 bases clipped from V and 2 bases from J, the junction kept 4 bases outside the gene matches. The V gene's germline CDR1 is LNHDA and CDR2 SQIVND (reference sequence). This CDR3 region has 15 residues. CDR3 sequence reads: CASRGQGEPKNIQYF. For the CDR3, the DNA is TGTGCCAGTAGAGGACAGGGGGAACCCAAAAACATTCAGTACTTC.

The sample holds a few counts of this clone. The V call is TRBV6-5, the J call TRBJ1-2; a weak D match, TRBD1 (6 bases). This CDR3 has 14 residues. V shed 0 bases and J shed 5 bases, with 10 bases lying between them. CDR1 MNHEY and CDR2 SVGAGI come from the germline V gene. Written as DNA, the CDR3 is TGTGCCAGCAGTTACTCTTCAGGGGCTTATGGCTACACCTTC. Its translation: CASSYSSGAYGYTF.

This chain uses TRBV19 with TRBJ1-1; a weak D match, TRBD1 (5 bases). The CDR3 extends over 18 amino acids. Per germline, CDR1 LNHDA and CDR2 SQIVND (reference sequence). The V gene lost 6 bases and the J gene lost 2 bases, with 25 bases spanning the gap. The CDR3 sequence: CASSHQTSFRTRNTEAFF. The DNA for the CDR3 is TGTGCCAGTAGCCATCAAACGTCATTCAGGACACGCAACACTGAAGCTTTCTTT.

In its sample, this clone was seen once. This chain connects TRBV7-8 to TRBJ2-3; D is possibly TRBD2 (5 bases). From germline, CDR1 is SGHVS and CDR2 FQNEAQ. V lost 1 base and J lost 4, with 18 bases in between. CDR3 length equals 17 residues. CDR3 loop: CASSLVWVGRRADTQYF. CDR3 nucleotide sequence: TGTGCCAGCAGCTTAGTGTGGGTGGGGAGAAGGGCAGATACGCAGTATTTT.

The CDR3 DNA follows: TGTGCCAGCAGCCCGGGACTGGGCGGCTACACCTTC. This gives the protein CASSPGLGGYTF. This chain uses TRBV3-1 (or the pseudogene TRBV3-2) with TRBJ1-2, with TRBD1 as a possible D gene (5 bases). V was trimmed by 4 bases and J by 8 bases, leaving 11 bases between them. CDR3 length: 12 amino acids. Germline V gene data show CDR1 as LGHDT and CDR2 as YNNKEL (reference sequence).

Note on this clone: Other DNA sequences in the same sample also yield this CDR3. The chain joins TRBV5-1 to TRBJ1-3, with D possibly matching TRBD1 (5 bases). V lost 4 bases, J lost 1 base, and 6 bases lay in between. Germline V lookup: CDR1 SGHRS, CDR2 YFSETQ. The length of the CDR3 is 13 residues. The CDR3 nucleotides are TGCGCCAGCAGCCCAGGGTCTGGAAACACCATATATTTT. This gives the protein CASSPGSGNTIYF. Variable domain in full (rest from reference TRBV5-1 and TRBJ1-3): KAGVTQTPRYLIKTRGQQVTLSCSPISGHRSVSWYQQTPGQGLQFLFEYFSETQRNKGNFPGRFSGRQFSNSRSEMNVSTLELGDSALYLCASSPGSGNTIYFGEGSWLTVV.

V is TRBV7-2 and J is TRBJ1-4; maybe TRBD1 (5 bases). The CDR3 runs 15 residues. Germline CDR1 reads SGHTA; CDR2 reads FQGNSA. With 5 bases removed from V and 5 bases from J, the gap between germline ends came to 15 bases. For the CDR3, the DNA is TGTGCCAGCAGCACCACAGGCCAGTTCAATGAAAAACTGTTTTTT. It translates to CASSTTGQFNEKLFF.

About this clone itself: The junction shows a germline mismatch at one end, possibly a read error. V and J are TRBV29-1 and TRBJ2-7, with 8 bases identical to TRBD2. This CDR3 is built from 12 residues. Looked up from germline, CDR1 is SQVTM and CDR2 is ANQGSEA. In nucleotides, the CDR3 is TGTGGGGCACGGGGGGGGTTATACGAGCAGTACTTC. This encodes CGARGGLYEQYF.

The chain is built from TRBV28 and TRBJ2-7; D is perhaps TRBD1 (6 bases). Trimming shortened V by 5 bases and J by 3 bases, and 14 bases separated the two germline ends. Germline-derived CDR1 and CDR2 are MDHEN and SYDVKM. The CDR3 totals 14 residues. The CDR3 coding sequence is TGTGCCAGCAGTCTCCAGGGGACGAACTACGAGCAGTACTTC. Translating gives CASSLQGTNYEQYF.

The CDR3 DNA reads TGTGCCAGCAGCTCACAACGGCGGGACAGGGGGCTTCATAATTCACCCCTCCACTTT. Translated: CASSSQRRDRGLHNSPLHF. V and J are TRBV13 and TRBJ1-6; 12 nucleotides line up with TRBD1. Per the germline V gene, CDR1 is PRHDT and CDR2 is FYEKMQ (reference sequence). The CDR3 runs to 19 residues. J gave up 5 bases and V 4 bases, and 12 bases lay outside the gene matches.

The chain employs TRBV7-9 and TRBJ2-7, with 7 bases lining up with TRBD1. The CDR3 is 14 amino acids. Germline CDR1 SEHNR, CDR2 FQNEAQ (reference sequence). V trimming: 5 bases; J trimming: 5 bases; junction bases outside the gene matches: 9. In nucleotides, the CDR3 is TGTGCCAGCAGCAGGGGACAGCTACCCGACGAGCAGTACTTC. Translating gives CASSRGQLPDEQYF.

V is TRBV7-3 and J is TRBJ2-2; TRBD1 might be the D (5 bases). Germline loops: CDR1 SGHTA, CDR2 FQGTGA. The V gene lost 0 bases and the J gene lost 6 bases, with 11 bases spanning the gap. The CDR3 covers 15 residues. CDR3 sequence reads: CASSLTSGFPGELFF. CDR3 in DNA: TGTGCCAGCAGCTTAACATCAGGGTTTCCCGGGGAGCTGTTTTTT.

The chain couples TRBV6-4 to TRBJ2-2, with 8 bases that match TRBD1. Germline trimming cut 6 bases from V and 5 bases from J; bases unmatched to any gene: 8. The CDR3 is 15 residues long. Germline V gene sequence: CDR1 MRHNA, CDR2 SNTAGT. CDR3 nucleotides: TGTGCCAGCAGCCCCGGACAGGGCGGAACCGGGGAGCTGTTTTTT. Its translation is CASSPGQGGTGELFF.

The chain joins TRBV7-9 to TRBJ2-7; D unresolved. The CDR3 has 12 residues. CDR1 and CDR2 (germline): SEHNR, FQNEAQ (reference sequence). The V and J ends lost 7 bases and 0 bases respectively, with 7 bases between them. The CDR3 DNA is TGTGCCAGCACGGGCAGCTCCTACGAGCAGTACTTC. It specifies CASTGSSYEQYF.

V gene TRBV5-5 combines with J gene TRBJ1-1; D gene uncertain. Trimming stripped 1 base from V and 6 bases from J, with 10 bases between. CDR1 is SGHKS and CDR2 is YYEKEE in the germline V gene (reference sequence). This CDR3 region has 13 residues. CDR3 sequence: CASSLLTGAEAFF. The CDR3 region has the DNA TGTGCCAGCAGCTTGTTAACCGGAGCTGAAGCTTTCTTT.

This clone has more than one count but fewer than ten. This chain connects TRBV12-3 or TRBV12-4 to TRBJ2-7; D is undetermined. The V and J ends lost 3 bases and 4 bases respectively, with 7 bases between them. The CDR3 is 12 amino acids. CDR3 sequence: CASSFENYEQYF. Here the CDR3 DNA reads TGTGCCAGCAGTTTTGAGAATTACGAGCAGTACTTC.

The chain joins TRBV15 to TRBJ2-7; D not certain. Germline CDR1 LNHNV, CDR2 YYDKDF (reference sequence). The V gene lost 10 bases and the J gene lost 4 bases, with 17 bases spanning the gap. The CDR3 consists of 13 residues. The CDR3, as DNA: TGTGCCATTTCCTATTCCTTGGGATACGAGCAGTACTTC. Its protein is CAISYSLGYEQYF.

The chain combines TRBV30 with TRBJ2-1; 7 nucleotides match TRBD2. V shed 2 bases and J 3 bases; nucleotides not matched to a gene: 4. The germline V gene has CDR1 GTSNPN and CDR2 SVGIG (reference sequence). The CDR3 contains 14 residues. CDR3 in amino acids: CAWSITSVYNEQFF. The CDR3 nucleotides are TGTGCCTGGAGTATCACTAGCGTCTACAATGAGCAGTTCTTC.

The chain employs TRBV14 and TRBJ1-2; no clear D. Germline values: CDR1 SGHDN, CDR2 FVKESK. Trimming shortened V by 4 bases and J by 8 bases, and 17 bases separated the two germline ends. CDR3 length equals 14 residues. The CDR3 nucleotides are TGTGCCAGCAGCCCGCGACGGAGAACGGCCGGCTACACCTTC. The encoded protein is CASSPRRRTAGYTF.

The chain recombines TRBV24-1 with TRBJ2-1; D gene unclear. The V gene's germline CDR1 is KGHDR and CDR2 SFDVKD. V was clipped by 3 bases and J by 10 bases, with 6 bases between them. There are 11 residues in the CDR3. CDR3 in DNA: TGTGCCACCAGTGATGTCGTAGAGCAGTTCTTC. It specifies CATSDVVEQFF.

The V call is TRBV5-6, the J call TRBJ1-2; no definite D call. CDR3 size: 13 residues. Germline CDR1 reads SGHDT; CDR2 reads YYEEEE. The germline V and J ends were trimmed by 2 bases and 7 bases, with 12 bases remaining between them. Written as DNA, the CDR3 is TGTGCCAGCAGCTTTGGTTCTTCAGGTGGCTACACCTTC. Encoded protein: CASSFGSSGGYTF.